This T cell receptor (beta chain) was recorded in a study of identical twins. Unique molecular identifiers were present on the cDNA, which also gained a universal primer site by template switching. TCRdb used MiXCR to reprocess the 5' RACE reads, holding one entry per CDR3 protein. Among about 190,000 distinct CDR3 sequences listed, more than 15% were seen once. CDR1 is DFQATT and CDR2 is SNEGSKA in the germline V gene (reference sequence). V shed 4 bases, J shed 3 bases, and the junction held 14 bases outside the gene matches. The CDR3 extends over 17 amino acids. The data were also submitted as part of a second study, on T cells expressing NK-cell markers. Turning to that study: TCR beta repertoires came from sorted CD3+CD56+NKG2C+, CD3+CD56+NKG2C- and CD3+CD56-NKG2C+ T cells. Six donors had dominant NKG2C+ clonotypes that comprised about 1.0-8% of their CD8+ T cells.

This chain connects TRBV20-1 to TRBJ2-3; 9 nucleotides match TRBD2. Sequenced input: CD8+ T cells sorted from blood. The source is a woman aged 18-29 years in good health. CDR3 DNA sequence: TGCAGTGCTACCTACGCCAGCGGGAGGCCCCCTACAGATACGCAGTATTTT. Its translation: CSATYASGRPPTDTQYF.